A single sample gave rise to the 7 T cell receptor beta chains below, sequenced in a study of control samples from healthy donors and cancer patients. Using immunoSEQ multiplex PCR, the repertoire was profiled, and TCRdb retains in-frame clones only, with some absent. Of fewer than 65,000 clones in the sample, 75% to 90% are singletons; the top ten hold around a tenth. The specimen was blood. The receptors stem from a man in his sixties or seventies in good health.

The chain's CDR3 is CASSHTLGVSTGELFF. CDR3 DNA: TGCGCCAGCAGCCATACGCTCGGAGTCTCCACCGGGGAGCTGTTTTTT. The chain has TRBV4-1 and TRBJ2-2; D is undetermined. The V end lost 3 bases, the J end lost 4 bases, and 15 bases lay between the germline ends. CDR1 is MGHRA and CDR2 is YSYEKL in the germline V gene. This CDR3 has 16 amino acids.

This chain uses TRBV2 with TRBJ2-5; D remains unclear. Trimming took 5 bases from V and 5 from J, leaving 9 bases between them. CDR1 is SNHLY, CDR2 FYNNEI, per germline. The CDR3 has 12 residues. The CDR3 nucleotides are TGTGCCAGCAGTTCAACGCGGGAGACCCAGTACTTC. It is translated as CASSSTRETQYF.

In its sample, this clone was seen once. The rearrangement joins TRBV2 to TRBJ2-5; a weak D match, TRBD2 (6 bases). Trimming shortened V by 4 bases and J by 5 bases, and 8 bases separated the two germline ends. The length of the CDR3 is 12 residues. CDR1 SNHLY and CDR2 FYNNEI come from the germline V gene. CDR3 sequence: CASSGGTETQYF. The CDR3, as DNA: TGTGCCAGCAGTGGGGGGACTGAGACCCAGTACTTC.

This clone occurred a few times. The V and J genes are TRBV6-5 and TRBJ2-7; 7 bases line up with TRBD1. The CDR3 runs to 14 residues. V gave up 6 bases and J gave up 0 bases; unmatched junction bases: 5. Germline CDR1 MNHEY, CDR2 SVGAGI. CDR3 in amino acids: CASRPTGNSYEQYF. CDR3 nucleotides: TGTGCCAGCAGGCCGACAGGGAACTCCTACGAGCAGTACTTC.

J is TRBJ2-1 and V is TRBV9; D is uncertain. The CDR3 totals 12 residues. Deletions cut 0 bases from V and 3 bases from J, with 1 base between. Germline-derived CDR1 and CDR2 are SGDLS and YYNGEE. CDR3 residues: CASSVGYNEQFF. The CDR3 region has the DNA TGTGCCAGCAGCGTAGGCTACAATGAGCAGTTCTTC.

The chain combines TRBV29-1 with TRBJ1-4; TRBD1 agrees at 9 bases. Unmatched junction bases numbered 12, after V lost 6 bases and J lost 13 bases. The CDR3 covers 13 residues. CDR1 and CDR2 (germline): SQVTM, ANQGSEA. The CDR3 DNA follows: TGCAGCGTCACCGGGACAGGGAATAATAGACTGTTTTTT. Protein product: CSVTGTGNNRLFF.

The chain joins TRBV27 to TRBJ2-7; D may match TRBD1 or TRBD2 (6 bases each). The CDR3 runs 16 residues. Trimming shortened V by 5 bases and J by 4 bases, and 21 bases separated the two germline ends. The germline V gene has CDR1 MNHEY and CDR2 SMNVEV (reference sequence). CDR3 residues: CASSPRGRRGLYEQYF. The CDR3, as DNA: TGTGCCAGCAGTCCAAGGGGGAGACGGGGGTTGTACGAGCAGTACTTC.